This T cell receptor (beta chain) is drawn from a study of T cells in Graves' hyperthyroidism and ophthalmopathy (dated by TCRdb to about 2019). With regard to the full study: Peripheral blood was collected at initial diagnosis, before any treatment. TCR V-J signatures able to tell the groups apart were searched for in a discovery cohort of 100 patients, of whom more than 40 had Graves' ophthalmopathy and roughly 57 had stable Graves' hyperthyroidism. According to the paper, TCR Vbeta CDR3 sequencing was carried out on more than 120 peripheral blood samples, which came from 40 to 45 ophthalmopathy, around 75 hyperthyroidism and around 17 progressor patients. For training and testing, the 100 or so patients in the discovery cohort were randomly divided in a 7:3 ratio. Whether ophthalmopathy could be predicted prospectively was tested in an independent validation cohort made up of under 20 hyperthyroidism patients plus 17 patients who later progressed to ophthalmopathy. After blood sampling, hyperthyroidism patients were treated with methimazole at a starting dose of 30 mg daily, and ophthalmopathy patients were treated with high-dose intravenous methylprednisolone. The study also compared thyroid tissue and blood T-cell repertoires from 6 or 7 Graves' hyperthyroidism patients. The full study reports these points: Most expanded thyroid clonotypes (frequency above 0.001) were also found in blood, which suggests that blood repertoires may mirror thyroid immune responses. In validation, the model predicted progression to ophthalmopathy with 55% to 71% sensitivity and roughly 72% specificity, a median of 6.5 months before onset. In cross-validation, a model built on a 13 V-J signature told ophthalmopathy apart from stable hyperthyroidism with approximately 90% sensitivity and 81% to 82% specificity, and in testing the same model reached 80%/75%. Sample size was not statistically predetermined, and blinding of investigators to group allocation was not performed.

Graves' hyperthyroidism was defined as stable when no progression to ophthalmopathy occurred over 18 months of follow-up. Hyperthyroidism patients were newly diagnosed, with disease duration under 2 months, and aged 18 to 65 years. Any patient with an uncontrolled infection, another autoimmune disease, pregnancy or lactation was excluded. Diagnoses relied on clinical symptoms, serum thyroxine and TRAb, thyroid ultrasound and orbital computed tomography. PBMCs were separated from roughly 10 ml of fresh peripheral blood using Ficoll-Paque density gradient centrifugation. Trizol reagent was used to extract total RNA, and RNA quality was then checked on an Agilent 2100 Bioanalyzer. The TCR beta CDR3 regions were amplified from RNA transcripts. For the first round of RT-PCR on the TCR CDR3, the HTBI primer set was used together with the Qiagen OneStep RT-PCR kit. The libraries were constructed in a second round of multiplex PCR and then size-selected and purified. Libraries were sequenced paired-end with 100 bp reads on an Illumina HiSeq2000. From the authors' description of their analysis: Raw data were processed with SOAPnuke, discarding reads with adapters, uncalled bases, mean Phred below 15, or no exact constant-primer or identifier match. High-quality paired reads were merged with COPE v1.2.5, and unique nucleotide sequences were defined as clonotypes. MiTCR v1.1 was used to align the clonotypes against IMGT TRBV, TRBD and TRBJ reference segments. The analysis was restricted to V-J combinations with a frequency above 0.0001, which together covered 99% to 99.2% of the repertoires. A TCS score was defined as the ratio between F50 (clonal expansion) and ExV (chaos), using BLOSUM62-based TCRdist between CDR3 peptides within each V-J. Welch's t-statistics and random forest reduced some 510 V-J features to 13, which were used in a naive Bayes classifier (R e1071). TCRdb ran its own pipeline on the public reads, namely fastp trimming at Q25 and MiXCR clone calling, and kept in-frame beta chains. Rows with a matching CDR3 protein are joined into one entry that keeps the most common DNA and genes. V and J calls and clone size were set by TCRdb, not the authors. The sample table holds about 480,000 distinct CDR3 sequences, of which around 15% were seen once. Under 20% of the sample is held by the ten biggest clonotypes.

The germline V gene specifies SGDLS as CDR1 and YYNGEE as CDR2. The junction carries 10 bases between V and J, which are trimmed by 0 bases and 3 bases respectively. The CDR3 contains 15 residues, cysteine and phenylalanine counted. Here the CDR3 DNA is all that survives: 45 bases in frame from base 1. This clonotype was recorded at least ten times. The antigen it binds to is not known. The sample holds no much larger clone one base away, and base qualities are not on file. Recombination connected TRBV9 to TRBJ2-1; no D gene call is confident. The specimen sequenced was blood. This receptor was identified in a woman aged 18-29 years with Graves' hyperthyroidism. The encoded CDR3 is CASSVESAYYNEQFF. At the DNA level, the sequence is TGTGCCAGCAGCGTAGAGTCCGCCTACTACAATGAGCAGTTCTTC.